The sample holds a few counts of the clone carrying this T cell receptor beta chain. CDR3 length: 13 amino acids. Germline V CDR1 and CDR2: MNHEY, SVGAGI. V lost 8 bases and J 1 base, leaving 9 bases between the germline ends. This specimen belongs to a study of Graves' ophthalmopathy and Graves' hyperthyroidism. RNA transcripts were the template, and TCR beta CDR3 regions were amplified from them. First-round RT-PCR with HTBI primers preceded a second-round multiplex PCR. In TCRdb, the multiplex PCR reads were re-called with MiXCR into one record per CDR3 protein. The sample carries around 600,000 distinct CDR3 sequences, about two fifths recorded once.

The sequence came from an adult man with Graves' ophthalmopathy. V is TRBV6-5 and J is TRBJ1-3; D is uncertain. The sequenced material came from peripheral blood. In DNA form, the CDR3 reads TGTGCCAGCCGGAGGCCGTCTGGAAACACCATATATTTT. Translated, it gives CASRRPSGNTIYF.